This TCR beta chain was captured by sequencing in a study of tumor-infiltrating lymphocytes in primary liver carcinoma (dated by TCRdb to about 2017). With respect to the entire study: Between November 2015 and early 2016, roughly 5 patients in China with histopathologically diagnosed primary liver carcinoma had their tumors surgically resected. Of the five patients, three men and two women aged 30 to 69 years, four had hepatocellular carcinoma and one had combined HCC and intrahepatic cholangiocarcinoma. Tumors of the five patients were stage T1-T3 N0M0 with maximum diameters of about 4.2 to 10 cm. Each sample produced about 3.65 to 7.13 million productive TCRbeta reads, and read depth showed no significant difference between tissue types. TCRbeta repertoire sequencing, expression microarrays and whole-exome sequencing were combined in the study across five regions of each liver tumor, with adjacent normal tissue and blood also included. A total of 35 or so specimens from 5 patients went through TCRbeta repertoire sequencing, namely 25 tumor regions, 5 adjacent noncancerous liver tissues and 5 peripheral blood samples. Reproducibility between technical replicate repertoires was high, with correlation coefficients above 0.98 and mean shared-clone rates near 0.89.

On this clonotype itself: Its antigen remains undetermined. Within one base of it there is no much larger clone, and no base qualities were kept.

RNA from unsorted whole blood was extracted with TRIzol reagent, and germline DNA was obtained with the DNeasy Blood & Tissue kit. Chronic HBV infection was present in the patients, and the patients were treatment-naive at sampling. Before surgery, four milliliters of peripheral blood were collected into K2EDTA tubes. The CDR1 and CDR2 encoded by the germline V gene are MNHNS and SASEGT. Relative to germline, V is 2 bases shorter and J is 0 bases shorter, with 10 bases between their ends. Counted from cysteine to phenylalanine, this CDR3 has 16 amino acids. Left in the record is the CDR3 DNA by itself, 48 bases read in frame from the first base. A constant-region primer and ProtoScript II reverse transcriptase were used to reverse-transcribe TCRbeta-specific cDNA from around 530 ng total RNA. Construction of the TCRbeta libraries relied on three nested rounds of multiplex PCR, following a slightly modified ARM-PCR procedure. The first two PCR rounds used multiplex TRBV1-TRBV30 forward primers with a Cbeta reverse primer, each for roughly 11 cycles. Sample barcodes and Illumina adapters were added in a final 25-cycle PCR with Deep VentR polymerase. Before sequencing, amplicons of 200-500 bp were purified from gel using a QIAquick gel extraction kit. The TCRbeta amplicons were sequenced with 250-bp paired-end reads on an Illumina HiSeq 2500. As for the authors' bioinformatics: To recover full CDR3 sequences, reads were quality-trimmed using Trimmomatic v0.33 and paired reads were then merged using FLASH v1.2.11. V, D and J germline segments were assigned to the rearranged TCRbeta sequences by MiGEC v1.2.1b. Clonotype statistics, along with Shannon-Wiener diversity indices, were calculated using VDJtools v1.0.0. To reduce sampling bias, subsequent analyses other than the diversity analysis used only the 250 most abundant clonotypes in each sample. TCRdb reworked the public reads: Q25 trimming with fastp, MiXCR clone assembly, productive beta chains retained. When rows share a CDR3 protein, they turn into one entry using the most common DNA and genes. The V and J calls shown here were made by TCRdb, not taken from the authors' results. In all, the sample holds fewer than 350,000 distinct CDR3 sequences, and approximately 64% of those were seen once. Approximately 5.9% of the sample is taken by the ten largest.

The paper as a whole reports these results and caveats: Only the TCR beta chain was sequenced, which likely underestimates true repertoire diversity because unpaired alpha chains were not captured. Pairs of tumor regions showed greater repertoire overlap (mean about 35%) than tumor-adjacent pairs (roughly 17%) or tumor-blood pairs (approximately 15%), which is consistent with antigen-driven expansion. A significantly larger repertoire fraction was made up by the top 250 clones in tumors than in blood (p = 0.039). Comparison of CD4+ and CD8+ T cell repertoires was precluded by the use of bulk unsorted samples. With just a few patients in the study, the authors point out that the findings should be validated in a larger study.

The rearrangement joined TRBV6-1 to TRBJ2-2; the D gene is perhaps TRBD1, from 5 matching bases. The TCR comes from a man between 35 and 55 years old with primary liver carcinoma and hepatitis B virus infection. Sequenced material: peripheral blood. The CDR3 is CASSEIQGANTGELFF. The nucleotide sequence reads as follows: TGTGCCAGCAGTGAAATTCAGGGCGCGAACACCGGGGAGCTGTTTTTT.